This entry lists 30 T cell receptor beta chains sequenced from one sample in a study of T cell changes during pregnancy in multiple sclerosis. The method was immunoSEQ multiplex PCR; TCRdb's version includes in-frame clones alone and lacks a portion of them. The sample includes about 51,000 clones, roughly 92% of them seen just once. The sample in question was CD4+ T cells from peripheral blood mononuclear cells, obtained in the third trimester of pregnancy. The receptors originated from a female donor with multiple sclerosis, enrolled in a pregnancy study.

As concerns this clone: One end of the junction varies from germline; a read error may be responsible. V is TRBV7-7 and J is TRBJ2-1; TRBD2 agrees at 13 bases. The CDR3 has 16 amino acids. Germline loops: CDR1 SSHAT, CDR2 FNYEAQ (reference sequence). The CDR3 here is CASSSGLAGSGNEQFF. Here the CDR3 DNA reads TGTGCTAGCAGCTCGGGACTAGCGGGATCTGGAAATGAGCAGTTCTTC.

The rearrangement joins TRBV30 to TRBJ2-3; 7 nucleotides match TRBD2. V was clipped by 3 bases and J by 7 bases; unmatched bases: 13. Germline V gene data show CDR1 as GTSNPN and CDR2 as SVGIG (reference sequence). The CDR3 length is 15 residues. For the CDR3, the DNA is TGTGCCTGGAGCCCGGGGCTAGCGGCCGGTTATACGCAGTATTTT. Translated, it gives CAWSPGLAAGYTQYF.

This rearrangement joins TRBV19 to TRBJ2-1; D gene unclear. The V gene's germline CDR1 is LNHDA and CDR2 SQIVND (reference sequence). The CDR3 is 14 amino acids. V lost 1 base to trimming and J lost 2 bases, with 6 bases between them. The CDR3 nucleotides read TGTGCCAGTAGTATAGGGGCCCCCTACAATGAGCAGTTCTTC. It codes for CASSIGAPYNEQFF.

V and J are TRBV5-5 and TRBJ2-2; weak D call: TRBD2 (6 bases). V lost 1 base to trimming and J lost 5 bases, with 15 bases between them. Per germline, CDR1 SGHKS and CDR2 YYEKEE (reference sequence). This CDR3 comprises 16 residues. CDR3 region: CASSLLSPRGTGELFF. CDR3 bases: TGTGCCAGCAGCTTGTTATCCCCCCGGGGGACCGGGGAGCTGTTTTTT.

This clone appeared once. This chain links TRBV27 with TRBJ2-1; TRBD2 matches at 8 bases. The CDR3 totals 16 residues. Germline loops: CDR1 MNHEY, CDR2 SMNVEV (reference sequence). With 3 bases clipped from V and 0 bases from J, the junction kept 4 bases outside the gene matches. The CDR3 bases are TGTGCCAGCAGTTTCCGCGGGAGGAGCTCCTACAATGAGCAGTTCTTC. Encoded protein: CASSFRGRSSYNEQFF.

The gene calls are TRBV2 and TRBJ1-3, with 9 bases aligning to TRBD1. V was clipped by 1 base and J by 4 bases; unmatched bases: 8. Germline-derived CDR1 and CDR2 are SNHLY and FYNNEI. The CDR3 is made up of 17 amino acids. CDR3 sequence: CASSEDAGTGIGNTIYF. CDR3 nucleotides: TGTGCCAGCAGTGAAGATGCCGGGACAGGGATCGGAAACACCATATATTTT.

The chain joins TRBV15 to TRBJ2-3; 7 bases are shared with TRBD2. CDR1 LNHNV and CDR2 YYDKDF come from the germline V gene (reference sequence). The V segment lost 3 bases and the J segment 7 bases; nucleotides outside the gene matches: 13. The CDR3 has 16 residues. The CDR3 reads CATSRPSSGSGNTQYF. CDR3 nucleotide sequence: TGTGCCACCAGCAGGCCCAGTTCCGGGAGCGGGAATACGCAGTATTTT. Supplemented by reference TRBV15 and TRBJ2-3, the full variable domain reads DAMVIQNPRYQVTQFGKPVTLSCSQTLNHNVMYWYQQKSSQAPKLLFHYYDKDFNNEADTPDNFQSRRPNTSFCFLDIRSPGLGDTAMYLCATSRPSSGSGNTQYFGPGTRLTVL.

This sequence joins TRBV27 and TRBJ2-1; the match to TRBD2 covers 13 bases. Trimming at V came to 5 bases and at J to 7 bases, leaving 8 bases not matched to a gene. In germline, CDR1 is MNHEY, CDR2 SMNVEV (reference sequence). The CDR3 extends over 16 amino acids. The CDR3 region is CASSPGTSGIRNEQFF. As DNA, the CDR3 is TGTGCCAGCAGTCCCGGGACTAGCGGGATTAGAAATGAGCAGTTCTTC.

The V and J genes are TRBV7-2 and TRBJ1-3; D might be TRBD1 (6 bases). Looked up from germline, CDR1 is SGHTA and CDR2 is FQGNSA. This CDR3 is 18 amino acids long. V was clipped by 0 bases and J by 4 bases, with 19 bases between them. The chain's CDR3 is CASSLAGFNRAGGNTIYF. The CDR3 DNA reads as TGTGCCAGCAGCTTAGCGGGTTTTAACAGGGCCGGGGGAAACACCATATATTTT.

This rearrangement joins TRBV28 to TRBJ1-1; TRBD1 matches 7 bases. V was pared by 2 bases and J by 7 bases, with 4 bases of the junction left unmatched. Germline V gene lookup returns CDR1 MDHEN and CDR2 SYDVKM. CDR3 length: 13 residues. The CDR3 coding sequence is TGTGCCAGCAGTTTAGGACAGGTTATTGAAGCTTTCTTT. Protein sequence: CASSLGQVIEAFF. Full variable domain (remainder filled in from reference TRBV28 and TRBJ1-1): DVKVTQSSRYLVKRTGEKVFLECVQDMDHENMFWYRQDPGLGLRLIYFSYDVKMKEKGDIPEGYSVSREKKERFSLILESASTNQTSMYLCASSLGQVIEAFFGQGTRLTVV.

This clone showed up just a few times. The genes are TRBV15 and TRBJ2-7; TRBD1 agrees at 7 bases. The germline CDR1 and CDR2 sequences are LNHNV and YYDKDF (reference sequence). J was trimmed by 3 bases and V by 0 bases; bases with no gene match: 8. The CDR3 spans 16 residues. DNA for the CDR3: TGTGCCACCAGCAGAGATTTCCGGGACAGTCGCTACGAGCAGTACTTC. Encoded protein: CATSRDFRDSRYEQYF.

The chain joins TRBV28 to TRBJ1-4, with 8 nucleotides matching TRBD1. The germline CDR1 and CDR2 sequences are MDHEN and SYDVKM. V was pared by 6 bases and J by 7 bases, with 10 bases of the junction left unmatched. CDR3 length: 15 residues. The CDR3 DNA is TGTGCCAGCAGCAACGGACAGGGTTTTGGTGAAAAACTGTTTTTT. Translation gives CASSNGQGFGEKLFF.

This chain connects TRBV6-5 to TRBJ2-1; TRBD2 matches at 10 bases. CDR3 size: 16 residues. Germline CDR1 and CDR2: MNHEY and SVGAGI. V lost 2 bases, J lost 6 bases, and 7 bases stayed unmatched. The CDR3 DNA follows: TGTGCCAGCAGTTACCGGTCAAGGACTAGCGGCAATGAGCAGTTCTTC. It yields the protein CASSYRSRTSGNEQFF.

The chain couples TRBV29-1 to TRBJ2-2; 9 bases agree with TRBD2. The trim removed 5 bases at V and 7 bases at J, leaving 8 bases unmatched. The CDR3 runs to 14 residues. Germline CDR1 and CDR2: SQVTM and ANQGSEA. The DNA of the CDR3 is TGCAGCGTTAGACTCGGGACTAGCTTCGGGGAGCTGTTTTTT. This sequence encodes CSVRLGTSFGELFF.

As to this clone: At one end, the junction sequence differs from germline, possibly due to a read error. The rearrangement joins TRBV27 to TRBJ2-1, with TRBD2 as a possible D gene (6 bases). The CDR3 runs to 17 residues. Germline CDR1 reads MNHEY; CDR2 reads SMNVEV (reference sequence). The CDR3: CASSFWPGGASHNEQFF. CDR3 sequence (DNA): TGTGCCAGCAGTTTCTGGCCAGGAGGGGCCTCCCACAATGAGCAGTTCTTC.

The chain combines TRBV6-6 with TRBJ1-2; D perhaps matches TRBD1 (6 bases). V was trimmed by 5 bases and J by 1 base, leaving 14 bases between them. The CDR3 sequence is 15 residues long. Germline V gives CDR1 MNHNY, CDR2 SVGAGI (reference sequence). In DNA, the CDR3 is TGTGCCAGCAGTCACCGGGACACTCTTAACTATGGCTACACCTTC. It codes for CASSHRDTLNYGYTF.

The gene calls are TRBV7-9 and TRBJ2-1; D remains ambiguous. The V gene's germline CDR1 is SEHNR and CDR2 FQNEAQ (reference sequence). V was pared by 5 bases and J by 0 bases, with 5 bases between. The CDR3 is 13 amino acids. CDR3 loop: CASSPSSYNEQFF. For the CDR3, the DNA is TGTGCCAGCAGCCCTAGCTCCTACAATGAGCAGTTCTTC.

The V gene is TRBV13, the J gene TRBJ2-1; D is perhaps TRBD1 (7 bases). Trimming took 0 bases from V and 9 from J, leaving 21 bases between them. The CDR3 covers 17 residues. Germline V gene data show CDR1 as PRHDT and CDR2 as FYEKMQ (reference sequence). Here the CDR3 reads CASSLGRGDSMRGEQFF. CDR3 bases: TGTGCCAGCAGCTTAGGCAGGGGGGACAGCATGCGCGGTGAGCAGTTCTTC.

The chain joins TRBV6-1 to TRBJ2-1; 10 nucleotides agree with TRBD2. After removal of 11 bases from V and 9 bases from J, the junction contained 10 bases not matched to a gene. CDR1 MNHNS and CDR2 SASEGT come from the germline V gene. This CDR3 contains 13 residues. For the CDR3, the DNA is TGTGCCGGACGGCTAGCGGGAGTCAGTGAGCAGTTCTTC. As protein: CAGRLAGVSEQFF.

V gene TRBV11-2 combines with J gene TRBJ1-3, with TRBD1 identical over 7 bases. The CDR3 runs 18 residues. Germline assignment: CDR1 SGHAT and CDR2 FQNNGV. V lost 0 bases and J lost 0; bases outside the gene matches: 8. The CDR3 DNA reads as TGTGCCAGCAGCTTAGACCTCGCGACAGGGCTCTCTGGAAACACCATATATTTT. This encodes CASSLDLATGLSGNTIYF.

The chain links TRBV6-5 to TRBJ2-1, with a possible D match to TRBD1 (6 bases). The V gene lost 0 bases and the J gene lost 7 bases, with 7 bases spanning the gap. This CDR3 contains 13 residues. The germline gives CDR1 MNHEY, CDR2 SVGAGI. CDR3 DNA sequence: TGTGCCAGCAGTTACTCGGGGGCGAATGAGCAGTTCTTC. Translation: CASSYSGANEQFF.

The chain has TRBV30 and TRBJ1-5; D unclear. The germline V gene encodes CDR1 GTSNPN and CDR2 SVGIG (reference sequence). V was cut by 3 bases and J by 5 bases, with 17 bases left in between. The length of the CDR3 is 15 residues. The CDR3 region has the DNA TGTGCCTGGAGCAATATTTTGGGAGGTTATCAGCCCCAGCATTTT. Its protein is CAWSNILGGYQPQHF. The full variable domain, completed using reference TRBV30 and TRBJ1-5, is SQTIHQWPATLVQPVGSPLSLECTVEGTSNPNLYWYRQAAGRGLQLLFYSVGIGQISSEVPQNLSASRPQDRQFILSSKKLLLSDSGFYLCAWSNILGGYQPQHFGDGTRLSIL.

CDR3 protein: CASSRTPQETQYF. The CDR3 nucleotides are TGCGCCAGCAGCAGGACACCTCAAGAGACCCAGTACTTC. The chain is built from TRBV5-1 and TRBJ2-5; TRBD1 is a possible D gene (5 bases). Trimming took off 4 bases at V and 2 bases at J, with 9 bases between the two ends. Germline V gives CDR1 SGHRS, CDR2 YFSETQ. The CDR3 totals 13 residues.

This chain uses TRBV6-6 with TRBJ2-4, with D possibly matching TRBD1 (7 bases). Germline V gene sequence: CDR1 MNHNY, CDR2 SVGAGI (reference sequence). V was clipped by 2 bases and J by 3 bases, with 11 bases between them. The CDR3 extends over 15 amino acids. CDR3 bases: TGTGCCAGCAGTTACCTCAGGGGGGACAAAAACATTCAGTACTTC. This translates into CASSYLRGDKNIQYF.

Remarks on this clone: The same CDR3 is also encoded by other DNA sequences in this sample. This rearrangement joins TRBV9 to TRBJ2-2; 7 bases agree with TRBD1. Trimming took 2 bases from V and 5 from J; bases not matched to a gene: 6. Germline-derived CDR1 and CDR2 are SGDLS and YYNGEE. The CDR3 covers 15 residues. The CDR3 region is CASSVKGAGTGELFF. CDR3 coding DNA: TGTGCCAGCAGCGTCAAGGGGGCGGGTACCGGGGAGCTGTTTTTT.

The V call is TRBV19, the J call TRBJ1-5, with 9 bases that match TRBD1. CDR1 and CDR2 (germline): LNHDA, SQIVND (reference sequence). V dropped 4 bases and J dropped 7; count of bases not matched to a gene: 8. The CDR3 is 15 residues long. The CDR3 DNA is TGTGCCAGTAGTAAACAGGGGGCGCGGGAGCAGCCCCAGCATTTT. This sequence encodes CASSKQGAREQPQHF.

The V gene is TRBV10-3, the J gene TRBJ2-3, with D unresolved. Germline CDR1 and CDR2: ENHRY and SYGVKD. CDR3 length: 14 amino acids. Trimming cost V 5 bases and J 6 bases, with 15 bases left between them. CDR3 sequence: CAISSGLSVDTQYF. The CDR3 nucleotides read TGTGCCATCAGTTCCGGGTTAAGCGTGGATACGCAGTATTTT.

The chain couples TRBV7-2 to TRBJ2-7; 8 bases map to TRBD2. V was pared by 3 bases and J by 4 bases, with 8 bases of the junction left unmatched. Germline CDR1 is SGHTA and CDR2 is FQGNSA. This CDR3 spans 15 amino acids. The CDR3 reads CASSLESGSPYEQYF. The CDR3 DNA reads TGTGCCAGCAGCTTGGAAAGCGGGAGTCCTTACGAGCAGTACTTC.

This chain links TRBV6-1 with TRBJ2-1; D unclear. The CDR3 length is 16 residues. Germline V gives CDR1 MNHNS, CDR2 SASEGT. The V and J ends lost 0 bases and 4 bases respectively, with 13 bases between them. The CDR3 DNA reads as TGTGCCAGCAGTGAAGCCTGGAGAGAGAGTTACAATGAGCAGTTCTTC. It specifies CASSEAWRESYNEQFF.

The V gene is TRBV12-2, the J gene TRBJ2-6; the DNA was not used to check the table's D call, TRBD2. TRBV12-2 is a recognized pseudogene. CDR3 length equals 14 residues. The CDR3 here is CASRSCSGANVLTF. CDR3 DNA: TGTGCAAGTCGCTCGTGTTCTGGGGCCAACGTCCTGACTTTC.